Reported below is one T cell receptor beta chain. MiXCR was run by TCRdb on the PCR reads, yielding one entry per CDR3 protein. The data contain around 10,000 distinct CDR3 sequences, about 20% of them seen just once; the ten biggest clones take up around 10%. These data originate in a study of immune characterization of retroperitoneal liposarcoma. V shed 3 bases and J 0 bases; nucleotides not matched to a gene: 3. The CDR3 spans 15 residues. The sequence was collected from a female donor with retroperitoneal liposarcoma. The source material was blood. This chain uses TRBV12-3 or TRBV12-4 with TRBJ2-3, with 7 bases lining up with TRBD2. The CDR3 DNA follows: TGTGCCAGCAGTTTTGGCGGGGGTAGCACAGATACGCAGTATTTT. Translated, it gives CASSFGGGSTDTQYF.